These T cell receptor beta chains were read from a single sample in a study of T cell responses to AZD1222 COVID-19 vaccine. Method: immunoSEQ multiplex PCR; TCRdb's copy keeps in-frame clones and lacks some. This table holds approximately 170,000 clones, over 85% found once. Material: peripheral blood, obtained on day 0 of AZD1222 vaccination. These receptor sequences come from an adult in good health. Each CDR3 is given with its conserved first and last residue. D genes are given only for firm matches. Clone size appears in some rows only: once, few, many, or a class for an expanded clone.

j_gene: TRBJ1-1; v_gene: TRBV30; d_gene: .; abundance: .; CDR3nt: TGTGCCTGGAGGAGGATGGGGGCATGGCGGAATACTGAAGCTTTCTTT; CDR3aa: CAWRRMGAWRNTEAFF
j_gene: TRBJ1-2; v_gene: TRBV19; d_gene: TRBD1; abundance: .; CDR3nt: TGTGCCAGTAGGGGACAGGGGCACAACTATGGCTACACCTTC; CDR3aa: CASRGQGHNYGYTF
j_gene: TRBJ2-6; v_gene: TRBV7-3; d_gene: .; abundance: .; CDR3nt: TGTGCCAGCAGCTTCATGGCAGGACGCTCTGGGGCCAACGTCCTGACTTTC; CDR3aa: CASSFMAGRSGANVLTF
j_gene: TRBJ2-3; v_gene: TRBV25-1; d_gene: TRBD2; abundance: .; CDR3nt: TGTGCCAGCCGACTAGCTAATACGCAGTATTTT; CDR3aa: CASRLANTQYF
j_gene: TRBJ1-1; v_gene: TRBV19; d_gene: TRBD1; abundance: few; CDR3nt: TGTGCCAGTAGTACCCGGACAGGGACGAGAGCTTTCTTT; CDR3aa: CASSTRTGTRAFF
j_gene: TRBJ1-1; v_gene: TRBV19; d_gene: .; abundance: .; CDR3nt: TGTGCCAGTAGAAACAGGGTAGGGGGCACTGAAGCTTTCTTT; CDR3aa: CASRNRVGGTEAFF
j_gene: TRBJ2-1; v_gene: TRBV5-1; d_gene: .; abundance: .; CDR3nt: TGCGCCAGCAGCTTGCTGGGGGCAGGTGAGCAGTTCTTC; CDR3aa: CASSLLGAGEQFF
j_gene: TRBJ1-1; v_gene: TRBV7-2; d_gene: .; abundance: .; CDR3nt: TGTGCCAGCAGCCACGGGTCGAACACTGAAGCTTTCTTT; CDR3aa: CASSHGSNTEAFF
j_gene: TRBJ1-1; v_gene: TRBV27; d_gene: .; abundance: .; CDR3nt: TGTGCCAGCAGTTTGGGGACTCTCCTCCGGGGGACTGAAGCTTTCTTT; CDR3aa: CASSLGTLLRGTEAFF
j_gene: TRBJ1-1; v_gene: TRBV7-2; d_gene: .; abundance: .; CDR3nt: TGTGCCAGCAGCTTCCGCGAGGTTGGCACTGAAGCTTTCTTT; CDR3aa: CASSFREVGTEAFF
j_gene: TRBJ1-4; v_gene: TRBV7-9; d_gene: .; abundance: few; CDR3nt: TGTGCCAGCAGCTTAGCAGGGGGGGCCACTAATGAAAAACTGTTTTTT; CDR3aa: CASSLAGGATNEKLFF
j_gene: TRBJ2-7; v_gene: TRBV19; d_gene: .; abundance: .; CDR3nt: TGTGCCAGTAGTCCCCGAACGACAGGGAGGGAACGCGAGCAGTACTTC; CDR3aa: CASSPRTTGREREQYF
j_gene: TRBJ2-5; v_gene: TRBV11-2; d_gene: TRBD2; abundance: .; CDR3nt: TGTGCCAGCAGCTTTAGCGGGGGGGGAGAGACCCAGTACTTC; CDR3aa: CASSFSGGGETQYF
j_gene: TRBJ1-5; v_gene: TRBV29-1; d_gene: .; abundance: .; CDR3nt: TGCAGCGGAAATCAGCCCCAGCATTTT; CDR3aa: CSGNQPQHF
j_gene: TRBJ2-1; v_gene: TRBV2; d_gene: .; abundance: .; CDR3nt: TGTGCCAGCAGTCTGTTGAGCTCCTACAATGAGCAGTTCTTC; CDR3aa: CASSLLSSYNEQFF
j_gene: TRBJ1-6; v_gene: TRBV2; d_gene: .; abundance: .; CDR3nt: TGTGCCAGCAACGGTGGGCACAGGGATAATTCACCCCTCCACTTT; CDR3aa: CASNGGHRDNSPLHF
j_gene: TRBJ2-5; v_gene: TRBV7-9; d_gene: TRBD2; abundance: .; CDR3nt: TGTGCCAGCAGCTTTGGGCGGGAGGAAGAGACCCAGTACTTC; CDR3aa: CASSFGREEETQYF
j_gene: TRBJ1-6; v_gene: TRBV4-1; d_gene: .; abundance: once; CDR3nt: TGCGCCAGCAGCCAAGATCGTCAGGGGAGGTCACCCCTCCACTTT; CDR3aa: CASSQDRQGRSPLHF
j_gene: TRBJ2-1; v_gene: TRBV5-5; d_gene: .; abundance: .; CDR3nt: TGTGCCAGCAGCTTGGCATGGGGGGAAGAGGAGCAGTTCTTC; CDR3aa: CASSLAWGEEEQFF
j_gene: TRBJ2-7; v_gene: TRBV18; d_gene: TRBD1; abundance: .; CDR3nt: TGTGCCAGCTCAGTGACAGGGGGCTACGAGCAGTACTTC; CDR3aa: CASSVTGGYEQYF
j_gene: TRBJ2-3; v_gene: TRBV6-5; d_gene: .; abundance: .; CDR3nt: TGTGCCAGCAGTTACGGCTCGAGGCTCCTCACAGATACGCAGTATTTT; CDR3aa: CASSYGSRLLTDTQYF
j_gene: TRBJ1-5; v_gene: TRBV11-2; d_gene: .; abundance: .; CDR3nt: TGTGCCAGCAGCTCGGGACCTCGTAGCAATCAGCCCCAGCATTTT; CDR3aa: CASSSGPRSNQPQHF
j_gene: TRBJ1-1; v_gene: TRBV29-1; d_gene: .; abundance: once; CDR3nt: TGCAGCGTTGAAGATCAGGTGGGTCGCACTGAAGCTTTCTTT; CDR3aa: CSVEDQVGRTEAFF
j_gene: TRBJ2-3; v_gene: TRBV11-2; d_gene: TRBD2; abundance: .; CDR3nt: TGTGCCAGCAGCCCCCCCAAACTAGCGGGAGGGGGGGATACGCAGTATTTT; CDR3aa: CASSPPKLAGGGDTQYF
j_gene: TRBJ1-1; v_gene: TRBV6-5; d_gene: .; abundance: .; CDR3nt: TGTGCCAGCGGGGGCACAGCTCCCCGTGAAGCTTTCTTT; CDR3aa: CASGGTAPREAFF
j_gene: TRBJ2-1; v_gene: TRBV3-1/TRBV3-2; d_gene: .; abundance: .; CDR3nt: TGTGCCAGCAGCCAAGAAACGAGTGGGCGTAGGAATGAGCAGTTCTTC; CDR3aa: CASSQETSGRRNEQFF
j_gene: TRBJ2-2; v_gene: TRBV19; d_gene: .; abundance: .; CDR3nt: TGTGCCAGTAGTATAGAACCGAACACCGGGGAGCTGTTTTTT; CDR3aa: CASSIEPNTGELFF
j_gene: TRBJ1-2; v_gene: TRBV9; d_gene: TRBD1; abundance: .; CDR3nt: TGTGCCAGCAGCGCCTCGACAGGGATACTAAACTATGGCTACACCTTC; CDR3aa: CASSASTGILNYGYTF
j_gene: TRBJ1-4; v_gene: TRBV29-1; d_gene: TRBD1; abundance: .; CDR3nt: TGCAGCGTTGGACAGGGGGATGAAAAACTGTTTTTT; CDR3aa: CSVGQGDEKLFF
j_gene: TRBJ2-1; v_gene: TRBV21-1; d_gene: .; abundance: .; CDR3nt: TGTGCCAGCAGCCACAGGGGTGGGTACAATGAGCAGTTCTTC; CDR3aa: CASSHRGGYNEQFF
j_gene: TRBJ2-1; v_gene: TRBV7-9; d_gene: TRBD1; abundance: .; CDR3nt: TGTGCCAGCAGCGCGGGACAGGGGACCTACAATGAGCAGTTCTTC; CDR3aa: CASSAGQGTYNEQFF
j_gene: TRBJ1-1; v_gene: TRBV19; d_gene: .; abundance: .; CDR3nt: TGTGCCAGTAGTATCTGGCAGGCTAACACTGAAGCTTTCTTT; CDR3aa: CASSIWQANTEAFF
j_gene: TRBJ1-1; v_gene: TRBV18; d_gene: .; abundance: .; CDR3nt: TGTGCCAGCTCACCCCTAGATAAACCGAACACTGAAGCTTTCTTT; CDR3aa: CASSPLDKPNTEAFF
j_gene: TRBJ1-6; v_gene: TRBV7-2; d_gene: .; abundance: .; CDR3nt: TGTGCCAGCAGCTATCGGGGCAGAGATTCACCCCTCCACTTT; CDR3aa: CASSYRGRDSPLHF
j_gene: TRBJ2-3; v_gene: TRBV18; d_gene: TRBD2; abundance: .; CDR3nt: TGTGCCAGCTCTCCTCCGGGACTAGCGGGACCTGGAGATACGCAGTATTTT; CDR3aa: CASSPPGLAGPGDTQYF
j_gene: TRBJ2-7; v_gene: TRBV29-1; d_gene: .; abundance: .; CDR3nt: TGCAGCGTTGAAGAAGGGGGGGTCCACGAGCAGTACTTC; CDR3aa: CSVEEGGVHEQYF
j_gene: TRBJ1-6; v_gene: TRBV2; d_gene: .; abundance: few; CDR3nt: TGTGCCAGCAGTTACAGTAATTCACCCCTCCACTTT; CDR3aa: CASSYSNSPLHF
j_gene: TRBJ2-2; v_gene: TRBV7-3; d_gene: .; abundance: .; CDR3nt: TGTGCCAGCAGCGAGCTGCACACCGGGGAGCTGTTTTTT; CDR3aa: CASSELHTGELFF
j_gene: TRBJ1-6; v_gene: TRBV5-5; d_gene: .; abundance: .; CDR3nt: TGTGCCAGCAGCTTAACCCGGTATAATTCACCCCTCCACTTT; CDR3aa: CASSLTRYNSPLHF
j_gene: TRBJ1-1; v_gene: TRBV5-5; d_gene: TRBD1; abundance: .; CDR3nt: TGTGCCAGCAGCTTCAGGGGGCTTGGCACTGAAGCTTTCTTT; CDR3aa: CASSFRGLGTEAFF
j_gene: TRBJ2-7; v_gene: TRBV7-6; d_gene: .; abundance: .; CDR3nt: TGTGCCAGCAGCTCAGTAGACACCCCCTACGAGCAGTACTTC; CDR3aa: CASSSVDTPYEQYF
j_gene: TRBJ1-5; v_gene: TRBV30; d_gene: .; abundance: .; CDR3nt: TGTGCCTGGAGCGTTTGGGGGGGAAATCAGCCCCAGCATTTT; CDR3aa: CAWSVWGGNQPQHF